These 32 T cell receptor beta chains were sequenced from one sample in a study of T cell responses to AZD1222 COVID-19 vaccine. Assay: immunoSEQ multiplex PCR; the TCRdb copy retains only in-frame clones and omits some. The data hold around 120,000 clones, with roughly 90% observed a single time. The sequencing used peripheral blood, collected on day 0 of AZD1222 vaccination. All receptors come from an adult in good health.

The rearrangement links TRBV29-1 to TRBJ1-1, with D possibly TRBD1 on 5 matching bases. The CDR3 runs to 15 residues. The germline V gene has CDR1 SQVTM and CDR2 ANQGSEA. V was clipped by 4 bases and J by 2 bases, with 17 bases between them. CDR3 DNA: TGCAGCGTTGTCCCCGGGGCGGTTGAAAACACTGAAGCTTTCTTT. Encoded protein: CSVVPGAVENTEAFF.

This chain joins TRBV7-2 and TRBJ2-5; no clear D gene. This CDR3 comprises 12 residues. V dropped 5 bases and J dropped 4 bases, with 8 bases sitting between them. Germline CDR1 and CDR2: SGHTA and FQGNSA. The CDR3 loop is CASSRVGETQYF. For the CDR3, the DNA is TGTGCCAGCAGCCGGGTGGGAGAGACCCAGTACTTC.

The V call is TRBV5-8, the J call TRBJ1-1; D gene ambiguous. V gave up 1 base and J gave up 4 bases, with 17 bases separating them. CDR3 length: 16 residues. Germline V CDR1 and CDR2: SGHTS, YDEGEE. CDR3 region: CASSLLGVPGLTEAFF. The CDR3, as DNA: TGTGCCAGCAGCTTGTTGGGAGTCCCCGGCCTCACTGAAGCTTTCTTT.

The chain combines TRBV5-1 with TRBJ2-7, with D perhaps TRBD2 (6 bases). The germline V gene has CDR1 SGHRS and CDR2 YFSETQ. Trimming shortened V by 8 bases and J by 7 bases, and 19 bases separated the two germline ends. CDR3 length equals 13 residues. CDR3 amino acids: CASSTSSLGEQYF. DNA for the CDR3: TGCGCCAGTTCCACTAGCAGCCTTGGGGAGCAGTACTTC.

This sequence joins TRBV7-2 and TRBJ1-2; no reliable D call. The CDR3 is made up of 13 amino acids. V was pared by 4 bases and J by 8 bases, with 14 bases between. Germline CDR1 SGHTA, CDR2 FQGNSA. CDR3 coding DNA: TGTGCCAGCAGCTATTTGGGCGGCGAGGGCTACACCTTC. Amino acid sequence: CASSYLGGEGYTF.

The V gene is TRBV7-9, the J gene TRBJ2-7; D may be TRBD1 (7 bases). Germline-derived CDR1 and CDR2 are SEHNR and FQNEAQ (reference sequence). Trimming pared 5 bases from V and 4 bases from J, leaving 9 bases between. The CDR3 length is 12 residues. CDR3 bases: TGTGCCAGCAGCCAGGGGGGATACGAGCAGTACTTC. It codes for CASSQGGYEQYF.

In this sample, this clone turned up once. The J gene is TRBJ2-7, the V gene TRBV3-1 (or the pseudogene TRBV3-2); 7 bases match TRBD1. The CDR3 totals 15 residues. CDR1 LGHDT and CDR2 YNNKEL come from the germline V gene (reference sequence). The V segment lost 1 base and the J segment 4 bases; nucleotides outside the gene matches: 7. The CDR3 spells CASSQGGTVSYEQYF. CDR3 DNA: TGTGCCAGCAGCCAAGGGGGGACAGTTTCTTACGAGCAGTACTTC.

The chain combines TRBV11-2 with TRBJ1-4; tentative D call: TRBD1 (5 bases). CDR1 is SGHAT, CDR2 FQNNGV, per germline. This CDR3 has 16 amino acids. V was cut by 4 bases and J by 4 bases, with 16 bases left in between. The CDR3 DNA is TGTGCCAGCAGCTCGATGGGGGGGGAGCTTAATGAAAAACTGTTTTTT. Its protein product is CASSSMGGELNEKLFF.

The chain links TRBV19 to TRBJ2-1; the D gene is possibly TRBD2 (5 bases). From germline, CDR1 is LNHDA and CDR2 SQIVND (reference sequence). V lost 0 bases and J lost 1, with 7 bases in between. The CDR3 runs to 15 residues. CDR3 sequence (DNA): TGTGCCAGTAGTATAGAAGCGGTATCCTACAATGAGCAGTTCTTC. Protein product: CASSIEAVSYNEQFF.

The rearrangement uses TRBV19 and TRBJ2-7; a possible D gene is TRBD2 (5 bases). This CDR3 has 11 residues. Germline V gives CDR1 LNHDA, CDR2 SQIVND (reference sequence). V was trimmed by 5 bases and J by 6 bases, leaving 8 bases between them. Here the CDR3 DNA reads TGTGCCAGTAGTGGGAGCTCCGAGCAGTACTTC. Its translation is CASSGSSEQYF.

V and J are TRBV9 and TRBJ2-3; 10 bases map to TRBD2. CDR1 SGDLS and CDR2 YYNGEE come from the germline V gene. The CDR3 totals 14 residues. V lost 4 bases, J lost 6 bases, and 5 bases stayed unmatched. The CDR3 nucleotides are TGTGCCAGCAGCAGACTAGCGGGCCCCGATACGCAGTATTTT. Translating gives CASSRLAGPDTQYF.

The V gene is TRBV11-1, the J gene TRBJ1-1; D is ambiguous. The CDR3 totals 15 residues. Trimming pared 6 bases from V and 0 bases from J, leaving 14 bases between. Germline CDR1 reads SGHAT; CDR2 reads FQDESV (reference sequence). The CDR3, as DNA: TGTGCCAGCAGAAGTTCGCGTGGGATGAACACTGAAGCTTTCTTT. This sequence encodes CASRSSRGMNTEAFF.

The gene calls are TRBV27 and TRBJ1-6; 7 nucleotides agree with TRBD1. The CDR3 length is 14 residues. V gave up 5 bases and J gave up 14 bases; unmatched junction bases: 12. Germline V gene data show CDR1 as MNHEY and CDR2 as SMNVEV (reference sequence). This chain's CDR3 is CASSAHTGVRSLHF. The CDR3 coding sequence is TGTGCCAGCAGTGCACACACAGGGGTTCGGTCCCTCCACTTT.

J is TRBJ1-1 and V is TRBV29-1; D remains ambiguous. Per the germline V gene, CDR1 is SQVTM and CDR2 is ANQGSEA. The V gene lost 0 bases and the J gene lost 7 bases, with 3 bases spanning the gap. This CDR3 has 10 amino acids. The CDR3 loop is CSVEEGEAFF. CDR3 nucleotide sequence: TGCAGCGTTGAAGAGGGTGAAGCTTTCTTT.

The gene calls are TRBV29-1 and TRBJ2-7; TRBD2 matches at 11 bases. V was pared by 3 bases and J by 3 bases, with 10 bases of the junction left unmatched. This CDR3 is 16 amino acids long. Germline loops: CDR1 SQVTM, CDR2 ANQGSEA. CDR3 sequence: CSVDRLGTSGHYEQYF. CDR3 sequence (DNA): TGCAGCGTTGACCGGCTGGGGACTAGCGGACACTACGAGCAGTACTTC.

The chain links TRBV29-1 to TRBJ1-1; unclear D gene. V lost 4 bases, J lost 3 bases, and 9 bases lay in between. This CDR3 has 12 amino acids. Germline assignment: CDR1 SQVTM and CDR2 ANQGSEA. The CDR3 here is CSVVRWDTEAFF. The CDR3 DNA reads TGCAGCGTTGTACGGTGGGACACTGAAGCTTTCTTT.

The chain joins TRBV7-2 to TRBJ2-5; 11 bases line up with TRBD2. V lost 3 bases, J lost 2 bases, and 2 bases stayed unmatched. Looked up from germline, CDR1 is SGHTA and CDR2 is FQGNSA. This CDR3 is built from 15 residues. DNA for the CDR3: TGTGCCAGCAGCTTGAGACTAGCGGGGCAAGAGACCCAGTACTTC. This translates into CASSLRLAGQETQYF.

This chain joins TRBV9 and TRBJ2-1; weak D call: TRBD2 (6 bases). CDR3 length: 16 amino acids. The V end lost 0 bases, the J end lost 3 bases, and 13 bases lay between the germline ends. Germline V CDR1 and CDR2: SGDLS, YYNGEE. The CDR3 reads CASSVGGSGYYNEQFF. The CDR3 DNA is TGTGCCAGCAGCGTAGGGGGTAGCGGATACTACAATGAGCAGTTCTTC.

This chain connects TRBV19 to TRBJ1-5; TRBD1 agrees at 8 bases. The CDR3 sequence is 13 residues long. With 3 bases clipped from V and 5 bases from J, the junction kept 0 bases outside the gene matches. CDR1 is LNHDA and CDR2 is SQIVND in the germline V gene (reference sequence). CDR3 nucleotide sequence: TGTGCCAGTAGTATGACAGGGGATCAGCCCCAGCATTTT. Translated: CASSMTGDQPQHF.

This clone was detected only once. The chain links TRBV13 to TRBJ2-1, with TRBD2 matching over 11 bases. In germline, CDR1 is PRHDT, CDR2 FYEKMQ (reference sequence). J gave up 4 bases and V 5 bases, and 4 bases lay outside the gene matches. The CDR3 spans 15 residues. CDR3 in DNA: TGTGCCAGCAGCCCCTTAGCGGGGGGGTACAATGAGCAGTTCTTC. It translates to CASSPLAGGYNEQFF.

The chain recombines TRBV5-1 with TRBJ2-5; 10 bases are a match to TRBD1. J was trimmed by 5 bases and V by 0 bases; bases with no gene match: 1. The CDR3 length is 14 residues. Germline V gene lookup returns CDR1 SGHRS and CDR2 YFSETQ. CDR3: CASSLGQGAETQYF. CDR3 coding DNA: TGCGCCAGCAGCTTGGGACAGGGGGCCGAGACCCAGTACTTC.

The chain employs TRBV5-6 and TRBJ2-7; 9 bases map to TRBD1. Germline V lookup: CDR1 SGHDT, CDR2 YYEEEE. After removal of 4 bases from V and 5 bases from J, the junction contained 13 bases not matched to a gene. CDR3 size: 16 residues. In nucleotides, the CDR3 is TGTGCCAGCAGCGTCGCCGGGACAGGGTTTGGGAACGAGCAGTACTTC. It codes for CASSVAGTGFGNEQYF. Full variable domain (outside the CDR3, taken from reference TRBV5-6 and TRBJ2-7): DAGVTQSPTHLIKTRGQQVTLRCSPKSGHDTVSWYQQALGQGPQFIFQYYEEEERQRGNFPDRFSGHQFPNYSSELNVNALLLGDSALYLCASSVAGTGFGNEQYFGPGTRLTVT.

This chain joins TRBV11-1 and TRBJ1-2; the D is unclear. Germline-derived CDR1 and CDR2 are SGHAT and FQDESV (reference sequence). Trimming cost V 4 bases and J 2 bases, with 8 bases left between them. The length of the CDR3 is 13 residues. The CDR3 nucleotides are TGTGCCAGCAGCTCCAACACGAACTATGGCTACACCTTC. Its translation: CASSSNTNYGYTF.

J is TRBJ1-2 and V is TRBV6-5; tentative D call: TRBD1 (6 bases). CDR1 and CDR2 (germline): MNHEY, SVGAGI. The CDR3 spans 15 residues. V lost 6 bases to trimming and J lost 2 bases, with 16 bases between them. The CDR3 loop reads CASRPYEQGNYGYTF. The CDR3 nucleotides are TGTGCCAGCAGACCCTATGAACAGGGAAACTATGGCTACACCTTC.

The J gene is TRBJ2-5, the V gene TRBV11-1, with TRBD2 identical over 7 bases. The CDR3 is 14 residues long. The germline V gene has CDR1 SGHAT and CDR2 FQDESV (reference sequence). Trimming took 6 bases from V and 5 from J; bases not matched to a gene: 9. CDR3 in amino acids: CASSLDGGGETQYF. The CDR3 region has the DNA TGTGCCAGCAGTCTTGACGGGGGAGGGGAGACCCAGTACTTC.

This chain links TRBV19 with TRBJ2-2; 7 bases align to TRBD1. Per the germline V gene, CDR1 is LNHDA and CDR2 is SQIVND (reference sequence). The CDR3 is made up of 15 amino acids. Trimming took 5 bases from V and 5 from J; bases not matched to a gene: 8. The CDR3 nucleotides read TGTGCCAGTAGTGTACAGGGGCTGGGGACCGGGGAGCTGTTTTTT. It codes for CASSVQGLGTGELFF.

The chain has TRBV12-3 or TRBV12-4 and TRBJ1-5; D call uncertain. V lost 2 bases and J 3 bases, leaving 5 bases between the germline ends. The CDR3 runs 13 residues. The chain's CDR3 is CASSLPNNQPQHF. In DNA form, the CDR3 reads TGTGCCAGCAGTTTACCCAACAATCAGCCCCAGCATTTT.

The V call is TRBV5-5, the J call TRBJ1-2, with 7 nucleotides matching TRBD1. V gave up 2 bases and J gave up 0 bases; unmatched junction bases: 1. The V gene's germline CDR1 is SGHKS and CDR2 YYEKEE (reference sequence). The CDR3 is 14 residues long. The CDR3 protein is CASSLGTANYGYTF. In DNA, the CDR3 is TGTGCCAGCAGCTTAGGGACAGCTAACTATGGCTACACCTTC.

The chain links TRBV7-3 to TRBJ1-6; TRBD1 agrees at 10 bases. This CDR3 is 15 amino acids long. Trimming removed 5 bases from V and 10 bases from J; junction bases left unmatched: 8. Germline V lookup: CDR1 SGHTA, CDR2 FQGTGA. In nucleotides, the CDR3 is TGTGCCAGCAGCCTACAGGGACAGGGGACATCACCCCTCCACTTT. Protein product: CASSLQGQGTSPLHF.

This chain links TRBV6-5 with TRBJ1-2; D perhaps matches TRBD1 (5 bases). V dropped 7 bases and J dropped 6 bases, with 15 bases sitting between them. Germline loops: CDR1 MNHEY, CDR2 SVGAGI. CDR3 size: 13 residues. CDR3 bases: TGTGCCAGCACCGACGTGGGGGAGGATGGCTACACCTTC. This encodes CASTDVGEDGYTF.

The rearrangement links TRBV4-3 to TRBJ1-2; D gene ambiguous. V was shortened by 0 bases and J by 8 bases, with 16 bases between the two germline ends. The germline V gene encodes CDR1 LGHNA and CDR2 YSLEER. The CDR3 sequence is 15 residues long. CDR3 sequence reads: CASSQEKLAGLGYTF. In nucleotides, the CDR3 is TGCGCCAGCAGCCAAGAGAAGTTGGCAGGATTAGGCTACACCTTC.

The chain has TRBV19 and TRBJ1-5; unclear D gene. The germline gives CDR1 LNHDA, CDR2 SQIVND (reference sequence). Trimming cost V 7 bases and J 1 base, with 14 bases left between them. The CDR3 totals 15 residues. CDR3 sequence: CASTLAGVSNQPQHF. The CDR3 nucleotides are TGTGCCAGTACGTTGGCCGGGGTGAGCAATCAGCCCCAGCATTTT.